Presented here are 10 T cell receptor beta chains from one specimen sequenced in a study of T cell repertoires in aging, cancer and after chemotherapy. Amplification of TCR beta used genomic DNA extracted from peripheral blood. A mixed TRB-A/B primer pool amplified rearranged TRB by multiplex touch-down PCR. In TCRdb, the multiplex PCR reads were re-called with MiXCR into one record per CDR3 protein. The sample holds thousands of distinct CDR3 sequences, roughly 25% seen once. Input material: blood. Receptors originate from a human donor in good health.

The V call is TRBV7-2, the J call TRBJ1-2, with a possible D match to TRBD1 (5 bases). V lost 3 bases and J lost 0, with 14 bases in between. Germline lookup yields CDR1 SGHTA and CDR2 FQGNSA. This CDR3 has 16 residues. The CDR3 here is CASSFGASGANYGYTF. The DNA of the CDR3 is TGTGCCAGCAGCTTTGGCGCTTCGGGGGCTAACTATGGCTACACCTTC.

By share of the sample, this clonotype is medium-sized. CDR3: CASSSITEANYGYTF. The CDR3 DNA is TGTGCCAGCAGTTCGATTACCGAGGCTAACTATGGCTACACCTTC. The chain joins TRBV5-5 to TRBJ1-2; no reliable D call. V lost 5 bases, J lost 0 bases, and 14 bases lay in between. Germline CDR1 is SGHKS and CDR2 is YYEKEE (reference sequence). The CDR3 extends over 15 amino acids.

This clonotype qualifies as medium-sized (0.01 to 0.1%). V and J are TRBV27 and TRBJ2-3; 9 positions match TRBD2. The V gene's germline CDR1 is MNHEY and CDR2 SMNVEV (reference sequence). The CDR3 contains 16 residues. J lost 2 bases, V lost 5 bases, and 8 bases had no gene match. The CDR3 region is CASSLSGSPDTDTQYF. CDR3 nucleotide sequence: TGTGCCAGCAGTCTTAGCGGGAGTCCTGACACAGATACGCAGTATTTT.

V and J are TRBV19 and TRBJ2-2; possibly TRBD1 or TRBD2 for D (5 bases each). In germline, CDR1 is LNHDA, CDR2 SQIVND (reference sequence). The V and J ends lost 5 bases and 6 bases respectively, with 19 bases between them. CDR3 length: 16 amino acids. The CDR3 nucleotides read TGTGCCAGTAGTGTCTCCGGGACGTTCCGATCCGGGGAGCTGTTTTTT. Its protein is CASSVSGTFRSGELFF. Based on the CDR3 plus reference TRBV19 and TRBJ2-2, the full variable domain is DGGITQSPKYLFRKEGQNVTLSCEQNLNHDAMYWYRQDPGQGLRLIYYSQIVNDFQKGDIAEGYSVSREKKESFPLTVTSAQKNPTAFYLCASSVSGTFRSGELFFGEGSRLTVL.

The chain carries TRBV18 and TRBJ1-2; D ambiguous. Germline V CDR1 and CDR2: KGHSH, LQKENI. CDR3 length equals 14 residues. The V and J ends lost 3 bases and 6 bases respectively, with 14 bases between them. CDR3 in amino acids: CASSPLDTVDGYTF. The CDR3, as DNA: TGTGCCAGCTCACCTTTAGACACGGTCGATGGCTACACCTTC.

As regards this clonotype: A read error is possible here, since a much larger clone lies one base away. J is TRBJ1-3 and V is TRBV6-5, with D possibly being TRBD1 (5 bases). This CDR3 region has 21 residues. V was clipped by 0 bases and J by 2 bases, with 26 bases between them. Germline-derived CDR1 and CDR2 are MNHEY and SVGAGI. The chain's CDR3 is CASSYSTVSGRKGYPGNTIYF. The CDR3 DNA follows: TGTGCCAGCAGTTACTCGACGGTTTCAGGGCGAAAGGGTTACCCTGGAAACACCATATATTTT.

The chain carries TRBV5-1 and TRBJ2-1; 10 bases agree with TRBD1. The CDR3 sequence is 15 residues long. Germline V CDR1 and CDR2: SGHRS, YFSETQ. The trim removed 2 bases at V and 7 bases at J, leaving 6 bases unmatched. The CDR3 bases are TGCGCCAGCAGCTTACGACAGGGGGCGAGGAATGAGCAGTTCTTC. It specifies CASSLRQGARNEQFF.

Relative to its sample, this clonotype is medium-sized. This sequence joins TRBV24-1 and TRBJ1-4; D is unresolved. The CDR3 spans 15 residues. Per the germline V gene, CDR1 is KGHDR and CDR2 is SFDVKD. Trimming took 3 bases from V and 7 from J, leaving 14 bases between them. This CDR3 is CATSDGTEASEKLFF. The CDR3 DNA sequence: TGTGCCACCAGTGATGGTACAGAAGCGAGTGAAAAACTGTTTTTT.

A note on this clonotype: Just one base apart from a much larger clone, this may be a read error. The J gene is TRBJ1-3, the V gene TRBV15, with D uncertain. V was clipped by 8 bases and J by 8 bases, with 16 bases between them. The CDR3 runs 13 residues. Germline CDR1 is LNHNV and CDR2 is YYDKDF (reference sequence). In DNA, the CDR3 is TGTGCCACCTCCGATCGAGCTTGGGACACCATATATTTT. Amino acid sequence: CATSDRAWDTIYF.

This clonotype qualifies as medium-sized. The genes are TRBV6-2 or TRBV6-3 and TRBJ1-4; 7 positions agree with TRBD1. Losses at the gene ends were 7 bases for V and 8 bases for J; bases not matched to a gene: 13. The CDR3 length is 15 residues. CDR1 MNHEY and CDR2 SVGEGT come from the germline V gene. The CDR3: CASTYKSGGGEKLFF. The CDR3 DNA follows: TGTGCCAGCACTTATAAGAGCGGAGGGGGCGAAAAACTGTTTTTT.